The present entry profiles one T cell receptor (beta chain) with its context. The antigen remains unidentified. Per germline, CDR1 MDHEN and CDR2 SYDVKM. The CDR3 runs to 18 residues. Germline trimming cut 7 bases from V and 4 bases from J; bases unmatched to any gene: 13. The source of the sample is a study of T cells in localized non-small cell lung cancer. Study findings and constraints: Median detection of top 100 tumor clones in adjacent lung was about 60 clones. Clonality peaked in uninvolved adjacent lung rather than tumor. Greater blood T cell density accompanied longer overall survival.

This table comes from immunoSEQ multiplex PCR, and its TCRdb copy is limited to in-frame clones, with some not included. This table has some 4,000 clones, less than 50% appearing once. This sample comprised lung tumor tissue, obtained before any cancer treatment. The J gene is TRBJ2-2, the V gene TRBV28; 12 nucleotides agree with TRBD2. The clonotype comes from a woman aged 40-70 years with stage I lung adenocarcinoma. This CDR3 reads CASNQLAGGEGSTGELFF. The CDR3 DNA follows: TGTGCCAGCAACCAACTAGCGGGAGGAGAGGGGAGCACCGGGGAGCTGTTTTTT.